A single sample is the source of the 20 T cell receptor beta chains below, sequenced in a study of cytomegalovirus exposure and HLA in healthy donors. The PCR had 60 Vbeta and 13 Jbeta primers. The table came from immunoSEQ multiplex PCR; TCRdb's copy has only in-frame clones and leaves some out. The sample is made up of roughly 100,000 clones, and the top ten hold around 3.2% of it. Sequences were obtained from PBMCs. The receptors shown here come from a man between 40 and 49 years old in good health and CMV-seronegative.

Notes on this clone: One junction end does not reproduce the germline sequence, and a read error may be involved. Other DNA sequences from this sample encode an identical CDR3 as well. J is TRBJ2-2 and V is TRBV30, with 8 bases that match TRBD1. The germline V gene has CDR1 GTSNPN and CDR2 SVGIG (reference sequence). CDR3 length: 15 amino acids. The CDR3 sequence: CAWRRGTGRPGELFF. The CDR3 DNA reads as TGCGCCTGGAGAAGGGGGACAGGACGTCCCGGGGAGCTGTTTTTT.

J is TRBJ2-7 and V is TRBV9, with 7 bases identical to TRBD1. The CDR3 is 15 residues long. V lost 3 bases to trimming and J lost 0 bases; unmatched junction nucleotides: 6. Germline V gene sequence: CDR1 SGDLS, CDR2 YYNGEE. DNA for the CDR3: TGTGCCAGCAGCGAGGGGGCTACCAGCTCCTACGAGCAGTACTTC. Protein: CASSEGATSSYEQYF.

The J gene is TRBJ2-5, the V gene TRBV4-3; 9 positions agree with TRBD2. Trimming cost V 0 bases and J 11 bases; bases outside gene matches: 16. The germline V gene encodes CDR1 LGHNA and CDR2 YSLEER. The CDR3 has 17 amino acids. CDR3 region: CASSQDLAGLAGNEQYF. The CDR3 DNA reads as TGCGCCAGCAGCCAAGATCTCGCGGGGCTAGCGGGAAATGAGCAGTACTTC.

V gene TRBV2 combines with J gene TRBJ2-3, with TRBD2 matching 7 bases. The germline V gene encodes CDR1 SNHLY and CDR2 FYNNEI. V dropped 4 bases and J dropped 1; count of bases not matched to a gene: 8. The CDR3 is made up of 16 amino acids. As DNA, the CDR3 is TGTGCCAGCAGTGCCTCTCTAGCGGAGCGCACAGATACGCAGTATTTT. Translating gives CASSASLAERTDTQYF.

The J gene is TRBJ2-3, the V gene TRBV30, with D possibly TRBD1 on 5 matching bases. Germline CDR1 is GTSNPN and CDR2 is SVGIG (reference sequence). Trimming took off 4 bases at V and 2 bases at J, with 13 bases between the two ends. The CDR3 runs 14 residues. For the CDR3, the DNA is TGTGCCTGGACCCGACAGTCCTTCACAGATACGCAGTATTTT. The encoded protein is CAWTRQSFTDTQYF.

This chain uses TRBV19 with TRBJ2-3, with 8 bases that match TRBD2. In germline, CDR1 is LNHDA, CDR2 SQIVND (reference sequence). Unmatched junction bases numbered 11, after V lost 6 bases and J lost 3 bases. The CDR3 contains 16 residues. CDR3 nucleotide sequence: TGTGCCAGTAGCACGACTCCGGGACTAGGAACAGATACGCAGTATTTT. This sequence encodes CASSTTPGLGTDTQYF.

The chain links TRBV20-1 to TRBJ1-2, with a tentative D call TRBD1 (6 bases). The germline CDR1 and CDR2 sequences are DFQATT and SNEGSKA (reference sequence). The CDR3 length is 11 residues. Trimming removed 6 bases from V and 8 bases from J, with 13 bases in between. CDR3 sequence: CSATTGMGYTF. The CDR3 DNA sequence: TGCAGTGCGACTACAGGGATGGGCTACACCTTC.

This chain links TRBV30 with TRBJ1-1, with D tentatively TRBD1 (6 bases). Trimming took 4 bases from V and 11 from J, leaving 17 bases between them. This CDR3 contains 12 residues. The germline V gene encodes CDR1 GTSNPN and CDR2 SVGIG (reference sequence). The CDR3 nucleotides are TGTGCCTGGACGCAAGGGGGATCGTGGGCTTTCTTT. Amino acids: CAWTQGGSWAFF. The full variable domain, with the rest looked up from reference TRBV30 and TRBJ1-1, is SQTIHQWPATLVQPVGSPLSLECTVEGTSNPNLYWYRQAAGRGLQLLFYSVGIGQISSEVPQNLSASRPQDRQFILSSKKLLLSDSGFYLCAWTQGGSWAFFGQGTRLTVV.

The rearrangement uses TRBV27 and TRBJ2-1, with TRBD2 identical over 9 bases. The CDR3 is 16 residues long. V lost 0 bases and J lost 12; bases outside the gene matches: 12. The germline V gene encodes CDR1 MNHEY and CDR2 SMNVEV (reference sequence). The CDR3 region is CASSLSLAGRNGMQFF. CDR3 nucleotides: TGTGCCAGCAGTTTATCTCTAGCGGGGCGGAATGGTATGCAGTTCTTC.

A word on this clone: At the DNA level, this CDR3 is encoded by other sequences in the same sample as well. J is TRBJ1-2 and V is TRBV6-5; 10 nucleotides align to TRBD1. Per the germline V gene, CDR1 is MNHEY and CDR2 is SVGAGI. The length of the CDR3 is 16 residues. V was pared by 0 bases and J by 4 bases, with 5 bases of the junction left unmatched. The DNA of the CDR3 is TGTGCCAGCAGTTACTCTCGGACAGGGGGAGGCTATGGCTACACCTTC. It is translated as CASSYSRTGGGYGYTF.

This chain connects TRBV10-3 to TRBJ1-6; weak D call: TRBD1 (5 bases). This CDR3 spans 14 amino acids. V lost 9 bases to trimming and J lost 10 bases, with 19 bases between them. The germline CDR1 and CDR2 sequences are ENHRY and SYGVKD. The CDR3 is CAIGSGTLESPLHF. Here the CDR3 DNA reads TGTGCCATAGGCTCCGGGACTCTAGAATCACCCCTCCACTTT.

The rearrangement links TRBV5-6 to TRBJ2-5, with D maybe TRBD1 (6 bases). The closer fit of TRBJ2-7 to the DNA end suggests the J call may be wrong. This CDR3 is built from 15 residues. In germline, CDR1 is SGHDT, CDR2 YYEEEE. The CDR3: CASSSWGTIPYEQYF. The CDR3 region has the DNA TGTGCCAGCAGTTCATGGGGGACAATCCCCTACGAGCAGTACTTC.

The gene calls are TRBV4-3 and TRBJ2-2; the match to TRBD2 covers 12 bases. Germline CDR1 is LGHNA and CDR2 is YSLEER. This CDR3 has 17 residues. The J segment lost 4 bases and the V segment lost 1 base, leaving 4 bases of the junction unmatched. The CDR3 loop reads CASSQGTSGTLTGELFF. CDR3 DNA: TGCGCCAGCAGCCAAGGGACTAGCGGGACACTCACCGGGGAGCTGTTTTTT.

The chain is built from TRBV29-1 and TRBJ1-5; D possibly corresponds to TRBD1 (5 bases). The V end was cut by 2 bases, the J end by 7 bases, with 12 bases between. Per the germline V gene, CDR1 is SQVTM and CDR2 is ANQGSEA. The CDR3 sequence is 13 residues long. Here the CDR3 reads CSVELGGEQPQHF. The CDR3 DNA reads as TGCAGCGTTGAATTGGGAGGGGAACAGCCCCAGCATTTT.

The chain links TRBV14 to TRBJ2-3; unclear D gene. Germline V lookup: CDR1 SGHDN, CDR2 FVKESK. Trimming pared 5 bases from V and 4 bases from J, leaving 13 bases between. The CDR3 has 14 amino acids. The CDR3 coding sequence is TGTGCCAGCAGCACCCTAGGATTTGCAGATACGCAGTATTTT. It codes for CASSTLGFADTQYF.

The CDR3 nucleotides are TGCAGCGTCGGTTGGCAGGGGAGCTACGAGCAGTACTTC. It specifies CSVGWQGSYEQYF. The chain carries TRBV29-1 and TRBJ2-7; perhaps TRBD1 as D (6 bases). V was shortened by 6 bases and J by 3 bases, with 15 bases between the two germline ends. The germline CDR1 and CDR2 sequences are SQVTM and ANQGSEA. This CDR3 has 13 amino acids.

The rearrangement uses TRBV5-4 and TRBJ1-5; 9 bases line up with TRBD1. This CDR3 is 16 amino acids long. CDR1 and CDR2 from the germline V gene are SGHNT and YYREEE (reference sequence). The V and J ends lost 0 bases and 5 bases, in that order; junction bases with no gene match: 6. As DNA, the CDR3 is TGTGCCAGCAGCTTGGGAGGGACAGGGATCGATCAGCCCCAGCATTTT. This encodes CASSLGGTGIDQPQHF.

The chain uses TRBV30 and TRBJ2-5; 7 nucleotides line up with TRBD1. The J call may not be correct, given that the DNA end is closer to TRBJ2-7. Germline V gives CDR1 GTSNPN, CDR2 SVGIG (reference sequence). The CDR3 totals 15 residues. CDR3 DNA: TGTGCCTGGCTAGAAGGGGGCCTGGGTTCTTACGAGCAGTACTTC. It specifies CAWLEGGLGSYEQYF.

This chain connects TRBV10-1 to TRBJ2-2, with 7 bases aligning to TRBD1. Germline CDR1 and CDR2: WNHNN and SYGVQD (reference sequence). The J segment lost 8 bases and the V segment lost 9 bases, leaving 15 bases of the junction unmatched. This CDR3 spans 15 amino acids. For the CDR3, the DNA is TGCGCCAGAACTAAGGGGGCCTTGTATTCTGGGGAGCTGTTTTTT. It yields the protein CARTKGALYSGELFF.

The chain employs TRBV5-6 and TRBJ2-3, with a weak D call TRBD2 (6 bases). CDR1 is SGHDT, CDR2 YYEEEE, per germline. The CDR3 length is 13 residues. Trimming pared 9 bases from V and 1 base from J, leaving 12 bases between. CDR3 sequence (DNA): TGTGCCACCGGGACTTCGGGCACAGATACGCAGTATTTT. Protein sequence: CATGTSGTDTQYF.